The rows below give T cell receptor beta chains drawn from one sample of a study of T-cell reconstitution after alpha-beta-depleted transplantation in children. TCRdb passed the PCR reads through MiXCR, listing each CDR3 protein once. The data show approximately 650,000 distinct CDR3 sequences, 10% to 15% seen once. The sequenced sample was PBMCs, obtained before TCRalphabeta/CD19-depleted stem cell transplant. The receptors shown here come from a girl aged 2 to 10 with congenital amegakaryocytic thrombocytopenia, due to receive a stem cell transplant. Each CDR3 is given without its conserved first and last residue.

>TRBJ2-3|TRBV18
ASSPIREGRDTQY
>TRBJ2-1|TRBV7-9
ASSPWQAGGPYNEQF
>TRBJ2-5|TRBV12-3/TRBV12-4
ASSRQGPETQY
>TRBJ2-1|TRBV30
AWSVKLAGYNEQF
>TRBJ2-1|TRBV12-3/TRBV12-4
ASSLFSFWTAVAYYNEQF
>TRBJ2-1|TRBV5-1
ASSVRGGVGNEQF
>TRBJ2-1|TRBV20-1
SAGLAGGPQNEQF
>TRBJ2-5|TRBV12-3/TRBV12-4
ASSLPSAPGTQY
>TRBJ2-1|TRBV20-1
SARQGANEQF
>TRBJ2-3|TRBV20-1
SATDRARGTDTQY
>TRBJ1-1|TRBV21-1
ASGGGQEVTEAF
>TRBJ2-5|TRBV6-5
ASSYSAGEGETQY
>TRBJ1-2|TRBV5-1
ASSSQLGYYGYT
>TRBJ2-3|TRBV12-3/TRBV12-4
ASALSDTQY
>TRBJ2-4|TRBV10-3
AIRAQGPETAKNIQY
>TRBJ2-5|TRBV5-1
ASSLTGATLQETQY
>TRBJ2-1|TRBV15
ATSRFSPGLGPRSSYNEQF
>TRBJ1-1|TRBV4-1
ASSQVENTEAF
>TRBJ2-1|TRBV6-6
ASRPGQINEQF
>TRBJ2-1|TRBV12-3/TRBV12-4
ASNPSGREYNEQF
>TRBJ2-3|TRBV5-1
ASSLGSWRDTDTQY
>TRBJ2-1|TRBV20-1
SARGGGISYNEQF
>TRBJ2-2|TRBV5-1
ASSVGGQSTGELF
>TRBJ2-1|TRBV9
ASSPQGAPGYNEQF
>TRBJ1-5|TRBV12-3/TRBV12-4
ASNLGSNQPQH
>TRBJ1-2|TRBV12-3/TRBV12-4
ASSLKVGGTGSFGYT
>TRBJ2-7|TRBV9
ASSPYSNWEDEQY
>TRBJ2-5|TRBV20-1
SARADNGKTQY
>TRBJ1-4|TRBV5-1
ASSLYPTNEKLF
>TRBJ2-1|TRBV5-1
ASSSGQGANNEQF
>TRBJ2-2|TRBV20-1
SARKDRAVLGTGELF
>TRBJ1-2|TRBV24-1
ATSDGDGYGYT
>TRBJ2-7|TRBV9
ASSVGVGAYEQY
>TRBJ2-2|TRBV4-1
ASSQGGLRNTGELF
>TRBJ2-1|TRBV20-1
SAAGEGAWVNEQF
>TRBJ2-2|TRBV20-1
SARVAGLDTGELF
>TRBJ2-7|TRBV5-1
ASRSTAIESYEQY
>TRBJ2-2|TRBV7-9
ASTSLNRLASGELF
>TRBJ2-1|TRBV12-3/TRBV12-4
ASSLNFRVSGYNEQF
>TRBJ2-3|TRBV28
ASSPSLHSPSDTQY
>TRBJ2-7|TRBV3-1
ASSQGTGSSYEQY
>TRBJ2-3|TRBV20-1
SFRDGSTDTQY
>TRBJ1-1|TRBV20-1
SATARVLNTEAF
>TRBJ2-2|TRBV5-1
ASRVGTPNTGELF
>TRBJ2-1|TRBV7-3
ASSSVGPSYNEQF
>TRBJ2-7|TRBV7-9
ASSLSEQDSYEQY
>TRBJ2-7|TRBV28
ASSLATGVLYEQY
>TRBJ2-7|TRBV20-1
SAKYRDRGYEQY
>TRBJ1-5|TRBV12-3/TRBV12-4
ASSLDRATRPQH
>TRBJ2-1|TRBV12-3/TRBV12-4
ASSFGASSYNEQF
>TRBJ2-1|TRBV27
ASSSLALVNNEQF
>TRBJ2-7|TRBV12-3/TRBV12-4
ASSPGTPPYEQY
>TRBJ2-5|TRBV6-5
ATSADQETQY
>TRBJ2-5|TRBV20-1
SADGVGETQY
>TRBJ1-6|TRBV7-9
ASSLAPRPNSPLH